What follows are 20 T cell receptor beta chains derived from one specimen sequenced in a study of prognosis after radiotherapy for stage I lung cancer. From genomic DNA, two-round multiplex PCR was used to amplify TCR beta CDR3. TRBV and TRBJ genes each had their own specific primers in first-round PCR. TCRdb re-called the multiplex PCR reads with MiXCR, one entry per CDR3 protein. Of fewer than 15,000 distinct CDR3 sequences listed, about 51% are singletons. The sequencing used PBMCs, collected before or after stereotactic body radiation therapy (not recorded which). These receptors originate from a donor of 50 years or more with non-small cell lung cancer.

This chain links TRBV6-1 with TRBJ2-1; no reliable D call. The CDR3 length is 11 residues. The V end was cut by 0 bases, the J end by 15 bases, with 9 bases between. The germline V gene has CDR1 MNHNS and CDR2 SASEGT. The CDR3 sequence is CASSEAWGVFF. The CDR3 DNA reads as TGTGCCAGCAGTGAAGCCTGGGGTGTGTTCTTC.

By sample share, this clonotype is medium-sized. V and J are TRBV5-1 and TRBJ1-6, with D perhaps matching TRBD1 (5 bases). The CDR3 consists of 16 residues. Trimming took 0 bases from V and 6 from J, leaving 13 bases between them. Per germline, CDR1 SGHRS and CDR2 YFSETQ. CDR3: CASSLATGLGNSPLHF. The CDR3 nucleotides are TGCGCCAGCAGCTTGGCCACGGGGCTGGGTAATTCACCCCTCCACTTT.

J is TRBJ2-3 and V is TRBV20-1; 10 bases align to TRBD2. The CDR3 runs 17 residues. With 6 bases clipped from V and 4 bases from J, the junction kept 16 bases outside the gene matches. Germline CDR1 reads DFQATT; CDR2 reads SNEGSKA (reference sequence). The CDR3 loop is CSAQANSGTSAPDTQYF. CDR3 in DNA: TGCAGTGCCCAAGCAAATTCCGGGACTAGCGCCCCAGATACGCAGTATTTT.

The chain has TRBV9 and TRBJ2-2; 9 positions match TRBD1. J lost 3 bases, V lost 2 bases, and 5 bases had no gene match. The length of the CDR3 is 16 residues. The germline V gene has CDR1 SGDLS and CDR2 YYNGEE. Written as DNA, the CDR3 is TGTGCCAGCAGCGTCCGGGACAGGGATGACACCGGGGAGCTGTTTTTT. Translated: CASSVRDRDDTGELFF. Together with reference TRBV9 and TRBJ2-2, the CDR3 gives the full variable domain: DSGVTQTPKHLITATGQRVTLRCSPRSGDLSVYWYQQSLDQGLQFLIQYYNGEERAKGNILERFSAQQFPDLHSELNLSSLELGDSALYFCASSVRDRDDTGELFFGEGSRLTVL.

The chain carries TRBV19 and TRBJ2-5; no firm D call. The CDR3 has 15 amino acids. Germline V gene data show CDR1 as LNHDA and CDR2 as SQIVND (reference sequence). V lost 6 bases to trimming and J lost 5 bases, with 19 bases between them. In DNA form, the CDR3 reads TGTGCCAGTAGCTCCCGTGGTAGCTTGGAGGAGACCCAGTACTTC. As protein: CASSSRGSLEETQYF. Variable domain in full (rest from reference TRBV19 and TRBJ2-5): DGGITQSPKYLFRKEGQNVTLSCEQNLNHDAMYWYRQDPGQGLRLIYYSQIVNDFQKGDIAEGYSVSREKKESFPLTVTSAQKNPTAFYLCASSSRGSLEETQYFGPGTRLLVL.

This clonotype turned up a few times. The genes are TRBV7-9 and TRBJ2-7; TRBD2 is a possible D gene (6 bases). Deletions cut 1 base from V and 3 bases from J, with 13 bases between. CDR3 length: 15 residues. The V gene's germline CDR1 is SEHNR and CDR2 FQNEAQ (reference sequence). CDR3 loop: CASSLVEGRGYEQYF. CDR3 in DNA: TGTGCCAGCAGCTTAGTGGAGGGAAGAGGCTACGAGCAGTACTTC. The full variable domain, its missing parts supplied by reference TRBV7-9 and TRBJ2-7, is DTGVSQNPRHKITKRGQNVTFRCDPISEHNRLYWYRQTLGQGPEFLTYFQNEAQLEKSRLLSDRFSAERPKGSFSTLEIQRTEQGDSAMYLCASSLVEGRGYEQYFGPGTRLTVT.

V usage is TRBV5-1 and J usage is TRBJ2-1; TRBD2 agrees at 8 bases. The CDR3 runs 17 residues. The ends lost 2 bases at V and 5 bases at J; junction bases unmatched: 12. CDR1 and CDR2 (germline): SGHRS, YFSETQ. The CDR3 nucleotides read TGCGCCAGCAGCTTTGTGGAGGGCGGGAGGCTGGACAATGAGCAGTTCTTC. This gives the protein CASSFVEGGRLDNEQFF.

Note on this clonotype: A far larger clone is only one base removed, so a read error is likely. V gene TRBV7-9 combines with J gene TRBJ1-6; maybe TRBD1 (6 bases). V was pared by 8 bases and J by 14 bases, with 22 bases between. CDR1 is SEHNR, CDR2 FQNEAQ, per germline (reference sequence). CDR3 length: 14 amino acids. CDR3 sequence reads: CASGRQAGVAALHF. The CDR3 bases are TGTGCCAGCGGCCGACAGGCCGGCGTTGCGGCCCTCCACTTT.

V is TRBV6-6 and J is TRBJ1-2; D is unclear. Looked up from germline, CDR1 is MNHNY and CDR2 is SVGAGI (reference sequence). This CDR3 has 15 amino acids. With 0 bases removed from V and 4 bases from J, the gap between germline ends came to 12 bases. CDR3 bases: TGTGCCAGCAGTTACTCGACGGGTAGGGCCTATGGCTACACCTTC. Amino acids: CASSYSTGRAYGYTF.

Points on this clonotype: This sequence is one base from a far larger clone and is likely a read error. The chain carries TRBV11-3 and TRBJ2-1; 10 positions match TRBD2. This CDR3 has 15 residues. J was trimmed by 6 bases and V by 4 bases; bases with no gene match: 6. CDR1 and CDR2 from the germline V gene are SGHNT and YENEEA. CDR3 in DNA: TGTGCCAGCAGCTCTCGGGGGACTAGCGTCAATGAGCAGTTCTTC. Protein sequence: CASSSRGTSVNEQFF.

The CDR3 here is CASSLRTSGTDTQYF. The CDR3 DNA reads TGTGCCAGCAGCTTACGGACTAGCGGAACAGATACGCAGTATTTT. J is TRBJ2-3 and V is TRBV11-2; 10 positions match TRBD2. Germline CDR1 is SGHAT and CDR2 is FQNNGV. The junction had 2 bases not matched to a gene; V was cut back by 2 bases and J by 3 bases. CDR3 length: 15 amino acids. Variable domain in full (rest from reference TRBV11-2 and TRBJ2-3): EAGVAQSPRYKIIEKRQSVAFWCNPISGHATLYWYQQILGQGPKLLIQFQNNGVVDDSQLPKDRFSAERLKGVDSTLKIQPAKLEDSAVYLCASSLRTSGTDTQYFGPGTRLTVL.

The chain links TRBV7-2 to TRBJ2-5, with 11 bases that match TRBD1. Germline CDR1 and CDR2: SGHTA and FQGNSA. CDR3 length equals 16 residues. Trimming at V came to 5 bases and at J to 2 bases, leaving 7 bases not matched to a gene. CDR3: CASSTWTGGRQETQYF. In DNA form, the CDR3 reads TGTGCCAGCAGCACCTGGACAGGGGGCCGGCAAGAGACCCAGTACTTC.

This clonotype was detected many times. V gene TRBV24-1 combines with J gene TRBJ1-5; D remains ambiguous. Per germline, CDR1 KGHDR and CDR2 SFDVKD. This CDR3 region has 15 residues. Trimming took 1 base from V and 0 from J, leaving 6 bases between them. The CDR3 region is CATSDLQNSNQPQHF. CDR3 coding DNA: TGTGCCACCAGTGATTTACAAAATAGCAATCAGCCCCAGCATTTT.

The chain has TRBV12-3 or TRBV12-4 and TRBJ2-3, with 8 bases matching TRBD2. The CDR3 contains 16 residues. V was pared by 1 base and J by 5 bases, with 8 bases of the junction left unmatched. The CDR3 here is CASSLVRASGLDTQYF. DNA of the CDR3: TGTGCCAGCAGTTTAGTGCGGGCTAGCGGGTTAGATACGCAGTATTTT.

About this clonotype itself: Relative to the germline gene, one junction end is altered; a read error may explain this. The chain has TRBV29-1 and TRBJ2-1; the match to TRBD1 covers 8 bases. Per germline, CDR1 SQVTM and CDR2 ANQGSEA. The CDR3 covers 14 residues. Written as DNA, the CDR3 is TGCAGCGGTGCGTCCGGGACAGGTGTAAATGATCAGTTCTTC. It codes for CSGASGTGVNDQFF.

Details on this clonotype: One junction end does not reproduce the germline sequence, and a read error may be involved. CDR3 loop: CANSQETGAMSGYTF. CDR3 nucleotide sequence: TGTGCCAACAGCCAAGAGACAGGGGCGATGAGTGGCTACACCTTC. The chain uses TRBV4-2 and TRBJ1-2, with 8 bases matching TRBD1. CDR1 is LGHNA and CDR2 is YNFKEQ in the germline V gene. The CDR3 length is 15 residues.

The chain links TRBV11-1 to TRBJ1-2; TRBD1 might be the D (6 bases). V lost 2 bases to trimming and J lost 8 bases, with 24 bases between them. This CDR3 spans 17 amino acids. Germline V CDR1 and CDR2: SGHAT, FQDESV (reference sequence). DNA of the CDR3: TGTGCCAGCAGCTTATACAGGGACATACCACCCAAGGAGGGCTACACCTTC. It codes for CASSLYRDIPPKEGYTF.

The V gene is TRBV5-6, the J gene TRBJ2-1; D may correspond to TRBD1 or TRBD2 (5 bases each). The CDR3 totals 14 residues. Germline loops: CDR1 SGHDT, CDR2 YYEEEE. The V end was cut by 6 bases, the J end by 0 bases, with 10 bases between. The CDR3 nucleotides read TGTGCCAGCAACTCCGGGACCTCCTACAATGAGCAGTTCTTC. Its translation: CASNSGTSYNEQFF.

There are many counts of this clonotype. The chain has TRBV28 and TRBJ2-1, with D perhaps TRBD1 or TRBD2 (5 bases each). The CDR3 loop spans 16 amino acids. V was clipped by 7 bases and J by 5 bases, with 21 bases between them. CDR1 and CDR2 (germline): MDHEN, SYDVKM. DNA of the CDR3: TGTGCCAGCAACCCCATCGACGGGGCGGTTAACAATGAGCAGTTCTTC. Encoded protein: CASNPIDGAVNNEQFF.

With regard to this clonotype: This likely traces to a read error, being one base from a far larger clone. This chain links TRBV6-9 with TRBJ1-5; a possible D gene is TRBD1 (6 bases). The CDR3 extends over 13 amino acids. V lost 3 bases and J lost 15, with 18 bases in between. Germline CDR1 reads MNHGY; CDR2 reads SVAAGI. The CDR3 here is CASSYSTRGARHF. The CDR3 bases are TGTGCCAGCAGTTACTCGACAAGGGGGGCCCGGCATTTT.